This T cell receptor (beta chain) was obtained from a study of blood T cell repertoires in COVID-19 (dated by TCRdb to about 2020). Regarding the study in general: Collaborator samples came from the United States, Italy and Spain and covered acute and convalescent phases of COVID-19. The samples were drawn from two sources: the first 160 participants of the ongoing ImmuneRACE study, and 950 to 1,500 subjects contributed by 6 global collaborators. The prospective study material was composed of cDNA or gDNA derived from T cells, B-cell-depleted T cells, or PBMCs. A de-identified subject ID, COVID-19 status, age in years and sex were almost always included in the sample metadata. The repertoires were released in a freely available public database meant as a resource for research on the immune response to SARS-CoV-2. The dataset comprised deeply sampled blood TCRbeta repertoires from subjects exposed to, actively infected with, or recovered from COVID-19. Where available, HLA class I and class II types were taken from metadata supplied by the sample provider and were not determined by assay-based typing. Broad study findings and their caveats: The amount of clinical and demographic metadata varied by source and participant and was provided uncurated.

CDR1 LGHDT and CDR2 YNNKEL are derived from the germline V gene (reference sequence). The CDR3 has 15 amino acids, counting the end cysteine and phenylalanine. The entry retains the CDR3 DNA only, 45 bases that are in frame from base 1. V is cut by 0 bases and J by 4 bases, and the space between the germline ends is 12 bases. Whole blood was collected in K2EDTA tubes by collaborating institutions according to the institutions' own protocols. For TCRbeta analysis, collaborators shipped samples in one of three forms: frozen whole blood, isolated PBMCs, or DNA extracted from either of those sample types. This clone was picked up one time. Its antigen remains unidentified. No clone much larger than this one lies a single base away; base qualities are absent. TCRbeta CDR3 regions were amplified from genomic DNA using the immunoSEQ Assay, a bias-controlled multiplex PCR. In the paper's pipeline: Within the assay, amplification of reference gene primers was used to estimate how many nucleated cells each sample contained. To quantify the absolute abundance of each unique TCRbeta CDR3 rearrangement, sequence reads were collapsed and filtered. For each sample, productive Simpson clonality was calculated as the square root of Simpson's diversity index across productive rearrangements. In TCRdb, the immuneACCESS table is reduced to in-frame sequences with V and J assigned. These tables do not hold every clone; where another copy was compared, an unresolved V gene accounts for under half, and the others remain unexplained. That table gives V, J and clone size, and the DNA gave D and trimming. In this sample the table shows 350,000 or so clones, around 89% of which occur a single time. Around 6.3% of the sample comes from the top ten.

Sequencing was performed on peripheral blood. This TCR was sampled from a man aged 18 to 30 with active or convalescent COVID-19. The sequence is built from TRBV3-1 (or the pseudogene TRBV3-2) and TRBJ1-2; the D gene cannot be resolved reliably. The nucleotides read TGTGCCAGCAGCCAAGACATGGGCCAGCTCTATGGCTACACCTTC. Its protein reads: CASSQDMGQLYGYTF.